This T cell receptor beta chain was recorded in a study of blood T cell repertoires in COVID-19. As for the study in general: From T cells, B-cell-depleted T cells, or PBMCs came the material, which was cDNA or gDNA.

V lost 1 base and J 2 bases, leaving 14 bases between the germline ends. Germline loops: CDR1 MGHRA, CDR2 YSYEKL. The CDR3 is 16 amino acids. Across about 22 US areas, participants ranged in age from about 18 to 90 years. What the recovered Cohort 3 donors had was two negative PCRs, clearance, or symptom resolution. Original data processing: Scientists estimated how many nucleated cells there were by amplifying reference gene primers. TCRdb's table, derived via immunoSEQ multiplex PCR, lists solely in-frame clones and lacks some. Clone size and the V and J calls come from that table; the DNA yielded D and trimming. The table lists about 350,000 clones, 87% of them singletons.

This sequence joins TRBV4-1 and TRBJ1-1; perhaps TRBD1 as D (5 bases). Sequencing used PBMCs or T cells enriched from blood (not recorded which). The clonotype comes from a woman aged 30 to 39 who had recovered from COVID-19. The CDR3 sequence is CASSQGITGVNTEAFF. The CDR3 DNA is TGCGCCAGCAGCCAAGGCATCACGGGGGTAAACACTGAAGCTTTCTTT.